The 10 T cell receptor beta chains below all came from one sample that was sequenced in a study of T cell changes during pregnancy in multiple sclerosis (dated by TCRdb to 2018 to 2020). Library preparation employed the immunoSEQ multiplex PCR assay. Drawn from immuneACCESS, this table holds only the in-frame rearrangements with V and J called that TCRdb kept. Clones are partly lost; checked studies trace under half to an unresolved V gene and leave the rest unexplained. The sample table contains about 17,000 clones; only one count was recorded for 70% to 90% of them. 8.5% to 10% of the sample rests with the top ten. Specimen: CD8+ T cells from peripheral blood mononuclear cells, collected after pregnancy. The receptor source for this set is a female donor with multiple sclerosis, enrolled in a pregnancy study.

This sequence joins TRBV10-3 and TRBJ2-7, with 11 bases identical to TRBD1. With 2 bases clipped from V and 2 bases from J, the junction kept 5 bases outside the gene matches. This CDR3 region has 16 residues. CDR1 is ENHRY and CDR2 is SYGVKD in the germline V gene. The CDR3 sequence: CAISERGQGVTYEQYF. CDR3 sequence (DNA): TGTGCCATCAGTGAGCGGGGACAGGGGGTCACCTACGAGCAGTACTTC.

This clone has a handful of counts. V gene TRBV28 combines with J gene TRBJ1-3; 11 positions match TRBD1. After removal of 6 bases from V and 2 bases from J, the junction contained 15 bases not matched to a gene. The CDR3 is made up of 19 amino acids. Per the germline V gene, CDR1 is MDHEN and CDR2 is SYDVKM. For the CDR3, the DNA is TGTGCCAGCAGCCTACTGCTACGGGGGACAGGGGGGCCTGGAAACACCATATATTTT. Translating gives CASSLLLRGTGGPGNTIYF.

J is TRBJ2-2 and V is TRBV27; TRBD1 aligns across 9 bases. The germline V gene has CDR1 MNHEY and CDR2 SMNVEV (reference sequence). The junction had 11 bases not matched to a gene; V was cut back by 6 bases and J by 3 bases. The CDR3 covers 17 residues. Here the CDR3 DNA reads TGTGCCAGCAGCCATACTAGGACAGGGGAGGACACCGGGGAGCTGTTTTTT. This encodes CASSHTRTGEDTGELFF.

The J gene is TRBJ2-7, the V gene TRBV18; 9 bases align to TRBD1. The germline V gene encodes CDR1 KGHSH and CDR2 LQKENI. The CDR3 sequence is 15 residues long. The ends lost 3 bases at V and 2 bases at J; junction bases unmatched: 5. The CDR3 is CASSPPGQGPYEQYF. CDR3 DNA: TGTGCCAGCTCACCGCCGGGACAGGGACCCTACGAGCAGTACTTC.

The chain is built from TRBV4-3 and TRBJ1-2, with a weak D call TRBD1 (5 bases). This CDR3 spans 17 amino acids. Trimming removed 3 bases from V and 6 bases from J, with 23 bases in between. CDR1 is LGHNA and CDR2 is YSLEER in the germline V gene. The CDR3 loop is CASSHVSPLGPPDGYTF. CDR3 in DNA: TGCGCCAGCAGCCATGTGAGTCCCCTGGGGCCTCCGGATGGCTACACCTTC.

This chain joins TRBV27 and TRBJ2-5, with D unclear. CDR1 MNHEY and CDR2 SMNVEV come from the germline V gene (reference sequence). The CDR3 consists of 11 residues. The V gene lost 3 bases and the J gene lost 7 bases, with 6 bases spanning the gap. The CDR3 protein is CASSFMATQYF. In DNA form, the CDR3 reads TGTGCCAGCAGTTTTATGGCGACCCAGTACTTC.

The J gene is TRBJ2-2, the V gene TRBV5-6; D remains unclear. The germline V gene encodes CDR1 SGHDT and CDR2 YYEEEE. The CDR3 is made up of 15 amino acids. Trimming stripped 3 bases from V and 6 bases from J, with 15 bases between. The CDR3 DNA reads TGTGCCAGCAGCTCCCCCCTCGGTGTCGCCGGGGAGCTGTTTTTT. This sequence encodes CASSSPLGVAGELFF.

The gene calls are TRBV7-6 and TRBJ2-5; the D gene is possibly TRBD2 (6 bases). Germline CDR1 reads SGHVS; CDR2 reads FNYEAQ. This CDR3 comprises 17 residues. The V and J ends lost 5 bases and 0 bases respectively, with 19 bases between them. This CDR3 reads CASSPGTAGKYQETQYF. In nucleotides, the CDR3 is TGTGCCAGCAGCCCTGGTACGGCGGGGAAGTACCAAGAGACCCAGTACTTC.

The chain is built from TRBV6-1 and TRBJ1-5; TRBD1 is a possible D gene (6 bases). CDR1 is MNHNS, CDR2 SASEGT, per germline. The CDR3 consists of 15 residues. The V end was cut by 5 bases, the J end by 0 bases, with 11 bases between. The CDR3 reads CASSWTEGSNQPQHF. The DNA of the CDR3 is TGTGCCAGCAGTTGGACAGAGGGTAGCAATCAGCCCCAGCATTTT.

The V and J genes are TRBV28 and TRBJ2-2; 8 positions match TRBD1. Germline values: CDR1 MDHEN, CDR2 SYDVKM. This CDR3 has 19 residues. The trim removed 7 bases at V and 3 bases at J, leaving 19 bases unmatched. DNA of the CDR3: TGTGCCAGCAACCTCAACGCGGCAGGGGGCCATTTGGACACCGGGGAGCTGTTTTTT. Translating gives CASNLNAAGGHLDTGELFF.